These 27 T cell receptor beta chains came from one sample sequenced in a study of cytomegalovirus exposure and HLA in healthy donors. The PCR made use of 60 Vbeta and 13 Jbeta primers. Generated by immunoSEQ multiplex PCR, the TCRdb table keeps only in-frame clones and is missing some. The sample records some 170,000 clones, roughly nine tenths being singletons. The sequenced sample consisted of PBMCs. All receptors derive from a woman between 25 and 40 years old in good health and CMV-seronegative.

As DNA, the CDR3 is TGTGCCAGCAGCTTGACACTAGCGAAAGGCTCCTACGAGCAGTACTTC. Encoded protein: CASSLTLAKGSYEQYF. V and J are TRBV7-8 and TRBJ2-7; TRBD2 agrees at 7 bases. The germline gives CDR1 SGHVS, CDR2 FQNEAQ. Germline trimming cut 3 bases from V and 0 bases from J; bases unmatched to any gene: 8. This CDR3 spans 16 amino acids.

The V and J genes are TRBV7-9 and TRBJ2-5; perhaps TRBD1 as D (5 bases). Trimming cost V 4 bases and J 1 base, with 16 bases left between them. The germline gives CDR1 SEHNR, CDR2 FQNEAQ (reference sequence). This CDR3 contains 16 residues. CDR3 region: CASSSQGFPAQETQYF. The CDR3 nucleotides read TGTGCCAGCAGCTCCCAGGGTTTTCCAGCCCAAGAGACCCAGTACTTC.

The V and J genes are TRBV5-1 and TRBJ2-1, with 8 bases identical to TRBD1. The CDR3 covers 15 residues. Looked up from germline, CDR1 is SGHRS and CDR2 is YFSETQ. V shed 2 bases, J shed 2 bases, and the junction held 3 bases outside the gene matches. The CDR3 loop reads CASSLQGETYNEQFF. CDR3 in DNA: TGCGCCAGCAGCTTACAGGGGGAGACCTACAATGAGCAGTTCTTC.

A few counts support this clone. The chain uses TRBV11-2 and TRBJ1-4; no clear D gene. The germline V gene has CDR1 SGHAT and CDR2 FQNNGV. The CDR3 is 11 amino acids. Trimming took 2 bases from V and 8 from J, leaving 3 bases between them. For the CDR3, the DNA is TGTGCCAGCAGCTTATCGGAAAAACTGTTTTTT. It yields the protein CASSLSEKLFF.

The chain carries TRBV27 and TRBJ1-1; TRBD1 might be the D (5 bases). V was cut by 3 bases and J by 7 bases, with 12 bases left in between. CDR3 size: 13 residues. In germline, CDR1 is MNHEY, CDR2 SMNVEV (reference sequence). DNA of the CDR3: TGTGCCAGCAGTTTTAAGGGGTCGGGTGAAGCTTTCTTT. Translating it yields CASSFKGSGEAFF.

This rearrangement joins TRBV6-1 to TRBJ1-6; D might be TRBD1 (5 bases). The CDR3 is made up of 15 amino acids. V dropped 0 bases and J dropped 8 bases, with 11 bases sitting between them. The germline gives CDR1 MNHNS, CDR2 SASEGT. The chain's CDR3 is CASSEARQGYSPLHF. The CDR3 DNA reads TGTGCCAGCAGTGAAGCGAGGCAGGGTTATTCACCCCTCCACTTT.

This chain links TRBV10-2 with TRBJ2-1, with TRBD2 matching 9 bases. The CDR3 extends over 16 amino acids. The germline V gene encodes CDR1 WSHSY and CDR2 SAAADI. V dropped 4 bases and J dropped 2; count of bases not matched to a gene: 6. CDR3 sequence reads: CASSVGLAEPYNEQFF. CDR3 in DNA: TGCGCCAGCAGTGTGGGACTAGCAGAACCCTACAATGAGCAGTTCTTC.

This clone has more than one count but fewer than ten. This chain links TRBV7-9 with TRBJ1-1, with unresolved D. The V end lost 5 bases, the J end lost 6 bases, and 7 bases lay between the germline ends. The length of the CDR3 is 11 residues. The V gene's germline CDR1 is SEHNR and CDR2 FQNEAQ (reference sequence). The CDR3 here is CASSHGAEAFF. CDR3 coding DNA: TGTGCCAGCAGCCACGGTGCTGAAGCTTTCTTT.

The CDR3 sequence is CASSVLYSGYEQYF. The CDR3 DNA is TGTGCCAGCAGCGTCTTATATAGCGGTTACGAGCAGTACTTC. This chain connects TRBV11-2 to TRBJ2-7; tentative D call: TRBD2 (6 bases). This CDR3 spans 14 amino acids. Trimming took off 5 bases at V and 4 bases at J, with 15 bases between the two ends. Looked up from germline, CDR1 is SGHAT and CDR2 is FQNNGV.

This chain joins TRBV29-1 and TRBJ1-1, with 9 bases fitting TRBD1. Germline V gene lookup returns CDR1 SQVTM and CDR2 ANQGSEA. CDR3 size: 14 residues. Trimming at V came to 7 bases and at J to 6 bases, leaving 12 bases not matched to a gene. CDR3 protein: CSATRDRASAEAFF. The CDR3, as DNA: TGCAGCGCGACAAGGGACAGGGCGAGCGCTGAAGCTTTCTTT.

V usage is TRBV10-1 and J usage is TRBJ2-5; unclear D gene. The CDR3 covers 13 residues. V lost 0 bases to trimming and J lost 1 base, with 3 bases between them. Germline V gene lookup returns CDR1 WNHNN and CDR2 SYGVQD (reference sequence). CDR3 residues: CASSESAQETQYF. In DNA form, the CDR3 reads TGCGCCAGCAGTGAGTCGGCCCAAGAGACCCAGTACTTC.

The chain links TRBV28 to TRBJ2-2; no clear D. The closer fit of TRBJ1-3 to the DNA end suggests the J call may be wrong. The CDR3 has 17 residues. The germline CDR1 and CDR2 sequences are MDHEN and SYDVKM. CDR3 in amino acids: CASTPPAGTISGNTIYF. The CDR3 bases are TGTGCCAGCACCCCGCCGGCAGGTACAATCTCTGGAAACACCATATATTTT.

This clone has a handful of counts. The chain couples TRBV6-1 to TRBJ1-5; D remains unclear. The V and J ends lost 3 bases and 2 bases respectively, with 20 bases between them. The CDR3 length is 18 residues. Looked up from germline, CDR1 is MNHNS and CDR2 is SASEGT. The chain's CDR3 is CASSDRSGGFSGNQPQHF. CDR3 sequence (DNA): TGTGCCAGCAGTGACCGATCGGGAGGTTTTAGTGGCAATCAGCCCCAGCATTTT.

There are a few counts of this clone. The chain has TRBV5-3 and TRBJ1-4; 10 nucleotides align to TRBD1. TRBV5-3 is an open reading frame, and its role is uncertain. The V segment lost 1 base and the J segment 6 bases; nucleotides outside the gene matches: 12. The CDR3 sequence is 18 residues long. The CDR3 sequence: CARSLWDRGRKVDEKLFF. Written as DNA, the CDR3 is TGTGCCAGAAGCTTGTGGGACAGGGGACGAAAGGTAGATGAAAAACTGTTTTTT.

V and J are TRBV7-9 and TRBJ1-6; D gene unclear. Per germline, CDR1 SEHNR and CDR2 FQNEAQ (reference sequence). This CDR3 spans 15 amino acids. Deletions cut 2 bases from V and 10 bases from J, with 15 bases between. The CDR3 sequence is CASSLRPGSDSPLHF. The DNA of the CDR3 is TGTGCCAGCAGCTTACGTCCGGGGAGCGACTCACCCCTCCACTTT.

This rearrangement joins TRBV27 to TRBJ1-2; D perhaps matches TRBD1 (5 bases). The germline V gene has CDR1 MNHEY and CDR2 SMNVEV (reference sequence). Trimming pared 4 bases from V and 1 base from J, leaving 13 bases between. CDR3 length equals 15 residues. The CDR3 bases are TGTGCCAGCAGTTCCCTCACGCAGGGTAACTATGGCTACACCTTC. This codes for CASSSLTQGNYGYTF.

The chain combines TRBV19 with TRBJ2-7; tentatively, D is TRBD1 (5 bases). CDR1 and CDR2 from the germline V gene are LNHDA and SQIVND (reference sequence). The ends were cut back, 5 bases at V and 7 bases at J, with 18 bases in the middle. CDR3 size: 14 residues. The CDR3 protein is CASSLSKGLGEQYF. CDR3 sequence (DNA): TGTGCCAGTAGTCTAAGCAAGGGGCTGGGGGAGCAGTACTTC.

The V gene is TRBV7-2, the J gene TRBJ2-7, with D perhaps TRBD2 (5 bases). In germline, CDR1 is SGHTA, CDR2 FQGNSA. This CDR3 comprises 15 residues. Trimming took off 1 base at V and 0 bases at J, with 10 bases between the two ends. The CDR3 coding sequence is TGTGCCAGCAGCTTAGATTCGGGGAGCTCCTACGAGCAGTACTTC. Translated: CASSLDSGSSYEQYF.

J is TRBJ2-5 and V is TRBV7-3, with 10 bases that match TRBD1. In germline, CDR1 is SGHTA, CDR2 FQGTGA. After removal of 4 bases from V and 5 bases from J, the junction contained 1 base not matched to a gene. The CDR3 extends over 13 amino acids. CDR3: CASSSDRGETQYF. DNA of the CDR3: TGTGCCAGCAGCTCGGACAGGGGGGAGACCCAGTACTTC.

V usage is TRBV7-9 and J usage is TRBJ1-4; 9 nucleotides align to TRBD1. CDR1 and CDR2 (germline): SEHNR, FQNEAQ (reference sequence). The CDR3 spans 16 residues. V dropped 2 bases and J dropped 7; count of bases not matched to a gene: 8. The CDR3: CASSLPPGTGTEKLFF. CDR3 nucleotides: TGTGCCAGCAGCTTACCCCCGGGGACAGGGACTGAAAAACTGTTTTTT.

The chain is built from TRBV7-9 and TRBJ2-7, with D unclear. V gave up 6 bases and J gave up 2 bases, with 11 bases separating them. Looked up from germline, CDR1 is SEHNR and CDR2 is FQNEAQ (reference sequence). CDR3 length: 13 residues. As DNA, the CDR3 is TGTGCCAGCAGTTTGACGCAGGCCTACGAGCAGTACTTC. It yields the protein CASSLTQAYEQYF.

The rearrangement links TRBV27 to TRBJ1-1, with a weak D call TRBD1 (5 bases). V was pared by 6 bases and J by 0 bases, with 17 bases between. This CDR3 is built from 16 residues. The V gene's germline CDR1 is MNHEY and CDR2 SMNVEV (reference sequence). CDR3 loop: CASRGRAGIMNTEAFF. The CDR3 DNA reads as TGTGCCAGCAGAGGGAGGGCAGGGATTATGAACACTGAAGCTTTCTTT.

The V call is TRBV7-2, the J call TRBJ2-7, with TRBD1 matching 12 bases. CDR3 size: 15 residues. Losses at the gene ends were 5 bases for V and 4 bases for J; bases not matched to a gene: 6. Germline loops: CDR1 SGHTA, CDR2 FQGNSA. The CDR3 nucleotides read TGTGCCAGCAGCCACCGGGACAGGGGGCCATACGAGCAGTACTTC. Translated, it gives CASSHRDRGPYEQYF.

The sample holds one count of this clone. V is TRBV7-9 and J is TRBJ2-7, with TRBD2 matching 10 bases. There are 15 residues in the CDR3. The junction had 6 bases not matched to a gene; V was cut back by 1 base and J by 6 bases. CDR1 is SEHNR and CDR2 is FQNEAQ in the germline V gene (reference sequence). This CDR3 is CASSLGPSGRIEQYF. The CDR3 DNA reads as TGTGCCAGCAGCTTAGGTCCTAGCGGGAGAATCGAGCAGTACTTC.

This clone was observed a handful of times. This chain uses TRBV4-3 with TRBJ1-1; possibly TRBD1 for D (5 bases). The germline V and J ends were trimmed by 0 bases and 2 bases, with 10 bases remaining between them. CDR3 size: 15 residues. Germline V gives CDR1 LGHNA, CDR2 YSLEER. CDR3 nucleotides: TGCGCCAGCAGCCAAGATCTGGGGGGAAACACTGAAGCTTTCTTT. It specifies CASSQDLGGNTEAFF.

The chain is built from TRBV7-8 and TRBJ1-1; 8 nucleotides match TRBD1. The ends lost 10 bases at V and 0 bases at J; junction bases unmatched: 10. Germline-derived CDR1 and CDR2 are SGHVS and FQNEAQ. The CDR3 sequence is 15 residues long. The CDR3 nucleotides read TGTGCCACCATGGGGACAGGAATGGTGAACACTGAAGCTTTCTTT. Amino acids: CATMGTGMVNTEAFF.

The V call is TRBV5-1, the J call TRBJ1-2, with D possibly being TRBD1 (6 bases). CDR1 SGHRS and CDR2 YFSETQ come from the germline V gene. CDR3 length equals 16 residues. Deletions cut 4 bases from V and 7 bases from J, with 23 bases between. CDR3 coding DNA: TGCGCCAGCAGCGGCGAACCGGGACACCCGACGGGTGGCTACACCTTC. Translated, it gives CASSGEPGHPTGGYTF.